Each of the 10 T cell receptor beta chains below was sequenced from the same sample in a study of cytomegalovirus exposure and HLA in healthy donors. Profiled with immunoSEQ multiplex PCR; TCRdb holds only in-frame clones, not every one. The sample lists about 160,000 clones; 70% to 90% were seen once. Sequenced input: PBMCs. Every receptor here comes from a woman between 18 and 29 years old in good health and CMV-seronegative.

This chain links TRBV18 with TRBJ2-7; 9 nucleotides align to TRBD1. CDR3 size: 16 residues. The trim removed 3 bases at V and 3 bases at J, leaving 9 bases unmatched. Germline assignment: CDR1 KGHSH and CDR2 LQKENI. CDR3 protein: CASSPWTGEVDYEQYF. CDR3 DNA sequence: TGTGCCAGCTCACCTTGGACAGGGGAGGTTGACTACGAGCAGTACTTC.

This chain joins TRBV7-9 and TRBJ2-2; D not resolved. CDR1 is SEHNR, CDR2 FQNEAQ, per germline (reference sequence). Trimming pared 3 bases from V and 1 base from J, leaving 9 bases between. This CDR3 comprises 15 residues. This CDR3 reads CASSFDSGNTGELFF. The CDR3 DNA reads as TGTGCCAGCAGCTTTGATTCAGGGAACACCGGGGAGCTGTTTTTT.

The chain joins TRBV19 to TRBJ2-7, with a weak D call TRBD2 (5 bases). The CDR3 has 14 residues. Trimming stripped 5 bases from V and 3 bases from J, with 14 bases between. The germline CDR1 and CDR2 sequences are LNHDA and SQIVND (reference sequence). The CDR3 region has the DNA TGTGCCAGTAGTCCCCCGGGAACCCTCTACGAGCAGTACTTC. This translates into CASSPPGTLYEQYF.

V is TRBV14 and J is TRBJ2-1; 7 bases line up with TRBD2. CDR3 length: 17 residues. V dropped 2 bases and J dropped 0; count of bases not matched to a gene: 7. The germline V gene has CDR1 SGHDN and CDR2 FVKESK. CDR3 amino acids: CASSQLTSAYSYNEQFF. CDR3 bases: TGTGCCAGCAGCCAACTCACTAGCGCTTACTCCTACAATGAGCAGTTCTTC.

This chain uses TRBV7-2 with TRBJ2-7, with D maybe TRBD2 (7 bases). The CDR3 is 16 residues long. Trimming shortened V by 0 bases and J by 3 bases, and 15 bases separated the two germline ends. Germline V gene lookup returns CDR1 SGHTA and CDR2 FQGNSA. The CDR3 DNA reads as TGTGCCAGCAGCTTAGCGGGGGGGGCTTCCATCTACGAGCAGTACTTC. Translating gives CASSLAGGASIYEQYF.

V usage is TRBV27 and J usage is TRBJ2-5, with a possible D match to TRBD2 (5 bases). V was shortened by 1 base and J by 2 bases, with 17 bases between the two germline ends. CDR1 is MNHEY, CDR2 SMNVEV, per germline (reference sequence). This CDR3 is built from 17 residues. The CDR3 sequence: CASSLLSGGRPQETQYF. The CDR3 DNA reads TGTGCCAGCAGTTTATTGAGTGGAGGACGCCCACAAGAGACCCAGTACTTC.

This chain joins TRBV7-2 and TRBJ2-7, with TRBD1 matching 7 bases. This CDR3 is 16 amino acids long. The junction had 13 bases not matched to a gene; V was cut back by 1 base and J by 7 bases. Germline CDR1 and CDR2: SGHTA and FQGNSA. DNA of the CDR3: TGTGCCAGCAGCTTAGTAGGGGGCGCCCCGGGTGGGGAGCAGTACTTC. Protein sequence: CASSLVGGAPGGEQYF.

V usage is TRBV6-5 and J usage is TRBJ2-7; D is perhaps TRBD2 (6 bases). With 5 bases removed from V and 3 bases from J, the gap between germline ends came to 14 bases. Germline V gene data show CDR1 as MNHEY and CDR2 as SVGAGI. The CDR3 is 14 amino acids. The CDR3 DNA follows: TGTGCCAGCAGTCCGACTAGATACGGCTACGAGCAGTACTTC. This sequence encodes CASSPTRYGYEQYF.

The rearrangement uses TRBV19 and TRBJ1-1, with D perhaps matching TRBD1 (5 bases). Germline assignment: CDR1 LNHDA and CDR2 SQIVND (reference sequence). Trimming stripped 3 bases from V and 1 base from J, with 9 bases between. The CDR3 is made up of 14 amino acids. For the CDR3, the DNA is TGTGCCAGTAGTATGACAGCCACGAACACTGAAGCTTTCTTT. This translates into CASSMTATNTEAFF.

The J gene is TRBJ1-1, the V gene TRBV6-1; a weak D match, TRBD1 (5 bases). The germline gives CDR1 MNHNS, CDR2 SASEGT. V was shortened by 8 bases and J by 4 bases, with 14 bases between the two germline ends. CDR3 length: 13 amino acids. CDR3 bases: TGTGCCAGCCCCCTTGGGGGGAGCACTGAAGCTTTCTTT. Amino acids: CASPLGGSTEAFF.